This TCR beta chain originates from a study of cytomegalovirus exposure and HLA in healthy donors. The CDR3 covers 14 residues. Trimming took 4 bases from V and 1 from J, leaving 9 bases between them. From germline, CDR1 is SGHRS and CDR2 YFSETQ. Primers for the PCR totalled 60 Vbeta and 13 Jbeta. TCRdb keeps only in-frame clones here, not all; method: immunoSEQ multiplex PCR. The table has roughly 150,000 clones, roughly 80% seen once. With regard to this clone: Its antigen is unidentified.

The study, taken as a whole, reports: In terms of immune exposure information, only CMV serostatus was available.

The gene calls are TRBV5-1 and TRBJ2-1; the D gene is possibly TRBD2 (5 bases). The sequenced sample was PBMCs. The source is a man between 18 and 29 years old in good health and CMV-seropositive. The CDR3 region is CASSPDSSYNEQFF. The CDR3 DNA reads TGCGCCAGCAGCCCGGACTCTTCCTACAATGAGCAGTTCTTC.